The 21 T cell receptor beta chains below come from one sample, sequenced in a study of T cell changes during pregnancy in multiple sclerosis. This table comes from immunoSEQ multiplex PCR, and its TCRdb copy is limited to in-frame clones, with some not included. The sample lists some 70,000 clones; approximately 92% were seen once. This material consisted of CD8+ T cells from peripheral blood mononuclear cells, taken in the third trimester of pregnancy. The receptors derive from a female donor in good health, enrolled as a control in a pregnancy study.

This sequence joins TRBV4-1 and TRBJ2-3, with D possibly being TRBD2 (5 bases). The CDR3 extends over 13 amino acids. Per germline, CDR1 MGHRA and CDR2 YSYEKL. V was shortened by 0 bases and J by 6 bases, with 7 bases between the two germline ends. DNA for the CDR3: TGCGCCAGCAGCCAAGAGGGAGCGGATACGCAGTATTTT. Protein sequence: CASSQEGADTQYF.

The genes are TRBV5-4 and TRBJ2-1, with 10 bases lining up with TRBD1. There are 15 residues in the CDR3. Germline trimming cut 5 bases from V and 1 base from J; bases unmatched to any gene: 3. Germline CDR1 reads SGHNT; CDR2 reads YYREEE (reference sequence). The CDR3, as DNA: TGTGCCAGCAGTCGGGACAGGGGTTCCTACAATGAGCAGTTCTTC. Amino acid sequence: CASSRDRGSYNEQFF.

CDR3 sequence (DNA): TGTGCCAGCAGCTGGAAGGAGGACAGGGTTTTGGTCACTGAAGCTTTCTTT. Translating gives CASSWKEDRVLVTEAFF. The chain carries TRBV11-3 and TRBJ1-1, with TRBD1 identical over 8 bases. V lost 4 bases, J lost 4 bases, and 14 bases stayed unmatched. The CDR3 runs 17 residues. Germline V CDR1 and CDR2: SGHNT, YENEEA.

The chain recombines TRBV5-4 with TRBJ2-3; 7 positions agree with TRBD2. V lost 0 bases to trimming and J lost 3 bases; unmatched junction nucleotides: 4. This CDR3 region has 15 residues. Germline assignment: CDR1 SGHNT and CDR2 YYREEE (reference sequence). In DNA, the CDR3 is TGTGCCAGCAGCTTGGGGGACTACACTACAGATACGCAGTATTTT. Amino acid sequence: CASSLGDYTTDTQYF.

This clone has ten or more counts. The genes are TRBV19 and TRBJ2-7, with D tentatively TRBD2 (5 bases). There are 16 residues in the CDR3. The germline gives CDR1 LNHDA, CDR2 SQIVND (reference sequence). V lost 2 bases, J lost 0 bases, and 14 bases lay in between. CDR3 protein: CASSIRETGFSYEQYF. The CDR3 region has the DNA TGTGCCAGTAGTATAAGGGAGACGGGGTTCTCCTACGAGCAGTACTTC.

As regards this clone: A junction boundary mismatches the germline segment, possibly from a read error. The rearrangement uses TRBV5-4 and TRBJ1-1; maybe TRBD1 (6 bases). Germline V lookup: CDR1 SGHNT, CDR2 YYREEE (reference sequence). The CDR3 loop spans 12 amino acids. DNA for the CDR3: TGTGCCAGCAGGTTGGGGGGCTCTGAAGCTTTCTTT. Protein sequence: CASRLGGSEAFF.

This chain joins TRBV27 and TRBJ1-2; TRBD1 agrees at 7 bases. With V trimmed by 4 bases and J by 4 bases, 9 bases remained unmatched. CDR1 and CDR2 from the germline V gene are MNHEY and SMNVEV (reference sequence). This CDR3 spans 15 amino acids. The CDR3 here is CASSSSQGSPYGYTF. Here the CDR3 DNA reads TGTGCCAGCAGTTCGTCACAGGGGTCTCCCTATGGCTACACCTTC.

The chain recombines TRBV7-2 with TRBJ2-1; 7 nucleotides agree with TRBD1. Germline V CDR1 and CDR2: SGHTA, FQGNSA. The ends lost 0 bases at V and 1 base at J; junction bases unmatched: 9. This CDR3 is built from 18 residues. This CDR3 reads CASSLAVAGGISYNEQFF. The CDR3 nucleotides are TGTGCCAGCAGCTTAGCGGTAGCAGGGGGTATTTCCTACAATGAGCAGTTCTTC.

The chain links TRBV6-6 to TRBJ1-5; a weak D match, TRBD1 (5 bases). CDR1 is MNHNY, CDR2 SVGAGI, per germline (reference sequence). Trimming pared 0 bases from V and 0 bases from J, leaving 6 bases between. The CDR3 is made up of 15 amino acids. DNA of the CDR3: TGTGCCAGCAGTTACTCAGGGGATAGCAATCAGCCCCAGCATTTT. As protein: CASSYSGDSNQPQHF.

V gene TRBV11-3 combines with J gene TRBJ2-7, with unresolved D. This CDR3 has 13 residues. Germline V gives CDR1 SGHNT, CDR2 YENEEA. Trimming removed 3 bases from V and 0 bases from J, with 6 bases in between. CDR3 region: CASSFRSSYEQYF. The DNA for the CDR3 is TGTGCCAGCAGCTTTCGGAGCTCCTACGAGCAGTACTTC.

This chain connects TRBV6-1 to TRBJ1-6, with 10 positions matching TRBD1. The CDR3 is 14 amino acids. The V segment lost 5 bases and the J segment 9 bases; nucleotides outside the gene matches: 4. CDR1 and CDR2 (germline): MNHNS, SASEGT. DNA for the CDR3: TGTGCCAGCAGTCCCGGACAGGGGGGTTCACCCCTCCACTTT. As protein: CASSPGQGGSPLHF.

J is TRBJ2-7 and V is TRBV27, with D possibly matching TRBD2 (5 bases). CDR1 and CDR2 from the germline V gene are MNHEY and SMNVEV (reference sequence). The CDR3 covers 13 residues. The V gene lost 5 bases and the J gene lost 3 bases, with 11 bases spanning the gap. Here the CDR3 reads CASSIGLNYEQYF. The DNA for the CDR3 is TGTGCCAGCAGTATCGGACTGAACTACGAGCAGTACTTC.

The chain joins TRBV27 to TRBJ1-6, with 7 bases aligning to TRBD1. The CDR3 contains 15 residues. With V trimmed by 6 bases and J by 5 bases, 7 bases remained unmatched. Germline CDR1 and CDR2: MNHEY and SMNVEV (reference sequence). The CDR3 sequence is CASRTTGWDNSPLHF. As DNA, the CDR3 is TGTGCCAGCAGGACGACAGGGTGGGATAATTCACCCCTCCACTTT.

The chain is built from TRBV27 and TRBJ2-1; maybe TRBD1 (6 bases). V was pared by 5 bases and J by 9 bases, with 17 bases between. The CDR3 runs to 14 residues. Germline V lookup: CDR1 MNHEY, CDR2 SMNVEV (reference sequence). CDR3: CASSPDSSFSEQFF. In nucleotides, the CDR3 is TGTGCCAGCAGTCCGGACAGTAGTTTTTCTGAGCAGTTCTTC.

The CDR3 is CAISESSRAGSYGYTF. In DNA, the CDR3 is TGTGCCATCAGTGAGTCGAGCCGGGCGGGATCTTATGGCTACACCTTC. This chain connects TRBV10-3 to TRBJ1-2; D unresolved. The V gene lost 0 bases and the J gene lost 5 bases, with 16 bases spanning the gap. The CDR3 sequence is 16 residues long. Germline V gives CDR1 ENHRY, CDR2 SYGVKD.

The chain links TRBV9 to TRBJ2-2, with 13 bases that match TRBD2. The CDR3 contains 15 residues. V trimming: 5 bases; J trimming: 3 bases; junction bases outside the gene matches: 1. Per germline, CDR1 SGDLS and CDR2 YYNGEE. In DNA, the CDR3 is TGTGCCAGCAGACTAGCGGGGGGGGACACCGGGGAGCTGTTTTTT. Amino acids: CASRLAGGDTGELFF.

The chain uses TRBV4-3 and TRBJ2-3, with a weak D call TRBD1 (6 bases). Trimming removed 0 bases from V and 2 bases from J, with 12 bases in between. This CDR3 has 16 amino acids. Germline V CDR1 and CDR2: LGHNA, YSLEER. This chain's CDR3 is CASSQDWRTATDTQYF. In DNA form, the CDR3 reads TGCGCCAGCAGCCAAGATTGGAGGACAGCCACAGATACGCAGTATTTT.

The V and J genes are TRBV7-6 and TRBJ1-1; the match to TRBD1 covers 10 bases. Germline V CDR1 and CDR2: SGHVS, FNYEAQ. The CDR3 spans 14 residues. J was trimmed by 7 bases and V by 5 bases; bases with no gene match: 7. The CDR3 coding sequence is TGTGCCAGCAGCCAAGGACAGGGGGGGATTGAAGCTTTCTTT. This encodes CASSQGQGGIEAFF.

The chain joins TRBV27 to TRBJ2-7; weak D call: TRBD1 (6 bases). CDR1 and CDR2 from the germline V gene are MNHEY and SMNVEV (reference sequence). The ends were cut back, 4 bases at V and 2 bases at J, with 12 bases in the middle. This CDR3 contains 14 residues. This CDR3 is CASSSQDRAYEQYF. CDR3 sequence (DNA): TGTGCCAGCAGTTCGCAGGACAGAGCCTACGAGCAGTACTTC.

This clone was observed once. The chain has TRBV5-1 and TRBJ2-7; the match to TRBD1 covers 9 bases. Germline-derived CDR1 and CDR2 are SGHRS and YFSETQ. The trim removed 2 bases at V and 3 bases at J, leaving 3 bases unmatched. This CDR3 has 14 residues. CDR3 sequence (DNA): TGCGCCAGCAGCTTTGACAGGGGGTACTACGAGCAGTACTTC. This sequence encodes CASSFDRGYYEQYF.

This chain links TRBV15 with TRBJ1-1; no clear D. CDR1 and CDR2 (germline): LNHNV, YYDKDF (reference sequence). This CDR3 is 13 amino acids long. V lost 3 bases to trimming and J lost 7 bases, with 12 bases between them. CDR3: CATSSARQNEAFF. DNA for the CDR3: TGTGCCACCAGCAGTGCCCGACAAAATGAAGCTTTCTTT.